The sequence of this TCR beta chain was determined in a study of blood T cell repertoires in COVID-19 (dated by TCRdb to the early 2020s). As for the study more broadly: Samples covering the acute and convalescent phases of COVID-19 were provided by collaborators in the United States, Italy and Spain. The prospective study material was composed of cDNA or gDNA derived from T cells, B-cell-depleted T cells, or PBMCs. Subjects who had been exposed to COVID-19, were actively infected with it, or had recovered from it provided the deeply sampled blood TCRbeta repertoires that made up the dataset. A freely available public database, intended as a resource for researchers studying the immune response to SARS-CoV-2, is where the repertoires were released. Samples were obtained from the ongoing ImmuneRACE study (first 160 participants) and from about 1,300 subjects provided by 6 global collaborators. The sample metadata nearly always contained a de-identified subject ID, COVID-19 status, age in years and sex. HLA class I and class II types, where available, came from metadata supplied by the sample provider rather than from assay-based typing. Study-wide conclusions, independent of this receptor: The amount of clinical and demographic metadata varied by source and participant and was provided uncurated.

From the cysteine up to the phenylalanine, the CDR3 has a length of 14 residues. Solely the CDR3 DNA is kept, with 42 bases framed from the first base. According to the germline V gene, CDR1 reads SGDLS and CDR2 reads YYNGEE. Germline trimming amounts to 4 bases on V and 7 bases on J, with 5 as the count of junction bases outside the gene matches. With regard to this clone: Its antigen has not been determined. Per-base quality was not reported, and no clone a single base away is much larger than it.

TCRbeta CDR3 regions were amplified from genomic DNA using the immunoSEQ Assay, a bias-controlled multiplex PCR. The authors processed their data as follows. Nucleated cell counts per sample were estimated from amplification of reference gene primers within the assay. Sequence reads were collapsed and filtered to measure the absolute abundance of every unique TCRbeta CDR3 rearrangement. For each sample, productive Simpson clonality was calculated as the square root of Simpson's diversity index across productive rearrangements. TCRdb provides this immuneACCESS table in a form limited to in-frame rearrangements. Some clones are lacking; in checked studies, under half of them reflect an unresolved V gene, and why the rest are absent is not known. D and trimming come from the DNA, and the V and J calls and clone size come from that table. The sample profile shows around 270,000 clones; 75% to 90% of them were found once. Of the sample, about 4.2% falls within the top ten clones.

Collaborating institutions collected whole blood in K2EDTA tubes following their own protocols. For TCRbeta analysis, collaborators shipped samples in one of three forms: frozen whole blood, isolated PBMCs, or DNA extracted from either of those sample types. Material for sequencing was peripheral blood. Recombination connected TRBV9 to TRBJ2-1, with 10 central nucleotides matching TRBD2. The TCR comes from a man aged 40-49 years with acute or convalescent COVID-19. The DNA sequence follows: TGTGCCAGCAGCTCAGCGGGGGGGCCGAATGAGCAGTTCTTC. Translated, this is CASSSAGGPNEQFF.